Each of the 10 T cell receptor beta chains below was sequenced from the same sample in a study of cytomegalovirus exposure and HLA in healthy donors. In the PCR, 60 Vbeta and 13 Jbeta primers were used. Produced via immunoSEQ multiplex PCR; TCRdb's table is partial and in-frame only. The sample lists some 160,000 clones, roughly 85% occurring once. Input material: PBMCs. Receptor source: a man aged 30 to 39 in good health and CMV-seropositive.

This chain links TRBV7-2 with TRBJ2-3; D is possibly TRBD2 (5 bases). With 1 base removed from V and 4 bases from J, the gap between germline ends came to 9 bases. The CDR3 has 14 amino acids. Germline V gives CDR1 SGHTA, CDR2 FQGNSA. The CDR3 spells CASSLVWGADTQYF. Here the CDR3 DNA reads TGTGCCAGCAGCTTAGTGTGGGGAGCAGATACGCAGTATTTT.

The J gene is TRBJ2-1, the V gene TRBV4-3; 7 positions match TRBD2. Germline trimming cut 0 bases from V and 2 bases from J; bases unmatched to any gene: 4. CDR3 length equals 16 residues. Germline V gene lookup returns CDR1 LGHNA and CDR2 YSLEER. CDR3 loop: CASSQDWGRAYNEQFF. CDR3 coding DNA: TGCGCCAGCAGCCAAGATTGGGGGAGGGCCTACAATGAGCAGTTCTTC.

The chain recombines TRBV6-5 with TRBJ1-3; no firm D call. CDR1 and CDR2 (germline): MNHEY, SVGAGI. The CDR3 spans 15 residues. Trimming removed 4 bases from V and 0 bases from J, with 10 bases in between. The CDR3 loop reads CASSSSFSSGNTIYF. The DNA of the CDR3 is TGTGCCAGCAGTTCCTCGTTCAGCTCTGGAAACACCATATATTTT.

The V and J genes are TRBV6-1 and TRBJ2-7, with 9 bases aligning to TRBD1. Germline V gives CDR1 MNHNS, CDR2 SASEGT. The CDR3 sequence is 13 residues long. The trim removed 6 bases at V and 4 bases at J, leaving 4 bases unmatched. CDR3 in amino acids: CASRGTGRYEQYV. The CDR3 nucleotides read TGTGCCAGCAGGGGGACAGGGCGATACGAGCAGTACGTC.

This chain links TRBV6-5 with TRBJ2-5; 8 nucleotides agree with TRBD2. The V segment lost 0 bases and the J segment 4 bases; nucleotides outside the gene matches: 7. CDR1 is MNHEY, CDR2 SVGAGI, per germline. CDR3 length: 16 amino acids. The CDR3 protein is CASSYSYQRERETQYF. The CDR3 bases are TGTGCCAGCAGTTACTCGTACCAGCGGGAGAGAGAGACCCAGTACTTC.

This clone showed up just a few times. The rearrangement uses TRBV2 and TRBJ1-5, with 9 nucleotides matching TRBD1. The germline gives CDR1 SNHLY, CDR2 FYNNEI. J lost 2 bases, V lost 2 bases, and 1 base had no gene match. CDR3 length: 15 amino acids. The CDR3 bases are TGTGCCAGCAGTGAATGGACAGGGGGCAATCAGCCCCAGCATTTT. Encoded protein: CASSEWTGGNQPQHF.

The chain has TRBV7-2 and TRBJ2-1; 11 nucleotides agree with TRBD2. The V segment lost 1 base and the J segment 7 bases; nucleotides outside the gene matches: 6. The CDR3 consists of 16 residues. Germline loops: CDR1 SGHTA, CDR2 FQGNSA. The CDR3 protein is CASSLVRSGRGNEQFF. CDR3 DNA: TGTGCCAGCAGCTTAGTGCGTAGCGGGAGGGGGAATGAGCAGTTCTTC. Variable domain in full (rest from reference TRBV7-2 and TRBJ2-1): GAGVSQSPSNKVTEKGKDVELRCDPISGHTALYWYRQSLGQGLEFLIYFQGNSAPDKSGLPSDRFSAERTGGSVSTLTIQRTQQEDSAVYLCASSLVRSGRGNEQFFGPGTRLTVL.

The chain employs TRBV5-1 and TRBJ1-2; perhaps TRBD1 as D (5 bases). V was pared by 1 base and J by 6 bases, with 13 bases between. Germline lookup yields CDR1 SGHRS and CDR2 YFSETQ. The CDR3 has 14 amino acids. CDR3 nucleotides: TGCGCCAGCAGCTTGTTTAGCCAGGGCGATGGCTACACCTTC. Translation: CASSLFSQGDGYTF. The full variable domain, with the rest looked up from reference TRBV5-1 and TRBJ1-2, is KAGVTQTPRYLIKTRGQQVTLSCSPISGHRSVSWYQQTPGQGLQFLFEYFSETQRNKGNFPGRFSGRQFSNSRSEMNVSTLELGDSALYLCASSLFSQGDGYTFGSGTRLTVV.

This chain joins TRBV6-1 and TRBJ1-2, with D maybe TRBD1 (6 bases). This CDR3 comprises 14 residues. From germline, CDR1 is MNHNS and CDR2 SASEGT. With 5 bases removed from V and 4 bases from J, the gap between germline ends came to 14 bases. Written as DNA, the CDR3 is TGTGCCAGCAGTATAACAGGGTCGGGCTATGGCTACACCTTC. Its translation: CASSITGSGYGYTF.

This rearrangement joins TRBV4-2 to TRBJ2-3, with 8 nucleotides matching TRBD2. The length of the CDR3 is 14 residues. The germline V gene has CDR1 LGHNA and CDR2 YNFKEQ. V shed 1 base and J 3 bases; nucleotides not matched to a gene: 0. The CDR3 region is CASSQGGRTDTQYF. The CDR3 nucleotides are TGTGCCAGCAGCCAAGGCGGGAGGACAGATACGCAGTATTTT.